Listed below are T cell receptor beta chains from one sample, sequenced in a study of OX40 agonist ivuxolimab in advanced cancers. Some clones are missing from TCRdb's copy, which holds only in-frame ones; the method was immunoSEQ multiplex PCR. The table shows tens of thousands of clones, with 88% occurring only once. Source: CD4+ or CD8+ T cells sorted from blood, taken in a trial of the OX40 agonist ivuxolimab. These receptors originate from an adult with an advanced solid tumor such as melanoma, head and neck, liver or kidney cancer. Both conserved end residues are part of each CDR3. A D gene is named only where the DNA matches it firmly. Clone size, where shown, is once, few, many, or a class for clones that have expanded.

>TRBV11-2|TRBD1|NA|TRBJ2-7
CASSLRDRGGFETYEQYF
TGTGCCAGCAGCTTAAGGGACAGGGGGGGGTTTGAGACCTACGAGCAGTACTTC
>TRBV30|TRBD2|NA|TRBJ2-1
CAWSVIAGEQFF
TGTGCCTGGAGTGTAATAGCGGGGGAGCAGTTCTTC
>TRBV25-1|NA|NA|TRBJ2-1
CASSEKGQVLSYNEQFF
TGTGCCAGCAGTGAAAAAGGGCAGGTCCTATCCTACAATGAGCAGTTCTTC
>TRBV14|NA|NA|TRBJ1-2
CASSQTGSGQGRPGYTF
TGTGCCAGCAGCCAAACTGGGTCAGGGCAGGGCCGTCCTGGCTACACCTTC
>TRBV4-3|NA|NA|TRBJ2-1
CASSQESLPYNEQFF
TGCGCCAGCAGCCAAGAAAGCCTCCCCTACAATGAGCAGTTCTTC
>TRBV7-6|NA|NA|TRBJ1-1
CASSLGGGNTEAFF
TGTGCCAGCAGCTTAGGCGGGGGAAACACTGAAGCTTTCTTT
>TRBV10-1|TRBD2|NA|TRBJ2-1
CASPKRRGGTNNEQFF
TGCGCCAGCCCAAAAAGGCGGGGGGGGACCAACAATGAGCAGTTCTTC
>TRBV19|TRBD2|once|TRBJ2-2
CASSPLSGSPGELFF
TGTGCCAGTAGTCCCCTTAGCGGGAGCCCCGGGGAGCTGTTTTTT
>TRBV19|NA|NA|TRBJ1-1
CASSEQGVTEAFF
TGTGCCAGTAGCGAACAGGGAGTGACTGAAGCTTTCTTT
>TRBV9|NA|NA|TRBJ2-1
CASSPAIKAEQFF
TGTGCCAGCAGCCCCGCGATCAAGGCTGAGCAGTTCTTC
>TRBV27|TRBD2|NA|TRBJ2-3
CASSLWVAGPTDTQYF
TGTGCCAGCAGTTTATGGGTAGCGGGGCCCACAGATACGCAGTATTTT
>TRBV27|NA|NA|TRBJ2-6
CASSSLARTGANVLTF
TGTGCCAGCAGTTCCTTAGCCCGGACAGGGGCCAACGTCCTGACTTTC
>TRBV4-1|NA|NA|TRBJ2-3
CASSLPSATDTQYF
TGCGCCAGCAGCCTTCCCTCAGCGACAGATACGCAGTATTTT
>TRBV4-1|NA|NA|TRBJ2-7
CASSHKSGYEQYF
TGCGCCAGCAGCCACAAATCGGGCTACGAGCAGTACTTC
>TRBV28|TRBD2|NA|TRBJ2-1
CASSLSRTSGAEQFF
TGTGCCAGCAGTTTATCGAGGACTAGCGGGGCGGAGCAGTTCTTC
>TRBV7-9|NA|NA|TRBJ2-5
CASSLFGSQETQYF
TGTGCCAGCAGCTTATTCGGCAGTCAAGAGACCCAGTACTTC
>TRBV11-2|NA|NA|TRBJ1-2
CASSLGSGYGYTF
TGTGCCAGCAGCTTGGGGTCGGGCTATGGCTACACCTTC
>TRBV13|TRBD1|NA|TRBJ2-7
CASSRWGQGVYEQYF
TGTGCCAGCAGCCGTTGGGGACAGGGGGTCTACGAGCAGTACTTC
>TRBV6-5|NA|NA|TRBJ1-6
CASSLAAVNSPLHF
TGTGCCAGCAGTCTGGCGGCAGTTAATTCACCCCTCCACTTT
>TRBV5-1|NA|once|TRBJ1-5
CASSLRGDSNQPQHF
TGCGCCAGCAGCCTCCGGGGGGATAGCAATCAGCCCCAGCATTTT
>TRBV5-8|NA|NA|TRBJ2-2
CASSVGTAGELFF
TGTGCCAGCAGCGTAGGGACGGCCGGGGAGCTGTTTTTT